Shown below are 8 T cell receptor beta chains from a single sample sequenced in a study of chemoradiotherapy in HPV16-positive cancers. Profiled with immunoSEQ multiplex PCR; TCRdb holds only in-frame clones, not every one. This table has over 10,000 clones, approximately 89% appearing once. Sequences were derived from blood, sampled from a patient who underwent chemoradiotherapy. These receptors were obtained from a human donor with HPV-associated anogenital cancer.

The gene calls are TRBV27 and TRBJ2-3; D may be TRBD1 (6 bases). Trimming stripped 6 bases from V and 3 bases from J, with 19 bases between. The CDR3 spans 16 residues. CDR1 is MNHEY, CDR2 SMNVEV, per germline (reference sequence). The CDR3 DNA reads TGTGCCAGCAGCACCGCCTTGGGACACAAAACAGATACGCAGTATTTT. Protein: CASSTALGHKTDTQYF.

The J gene is TRBJ1-1, the V gene TRBV9; D possibly corresponds to TRBD1 (6 bases). The CDR3 spans 16 residues. The germline gives CDR1 SGDLS, CDR2 YYNGEE. The germline V and J ends were trimmed by 4 bases and 1 base, with 17 bases remaining between them. CDR3 coding DNA: TGTGCCAGCAGCCCATGGGGGGGCACACGGAACACTGAAGCTTTCTTT. Its protein product is CASSPWGGTRNTEAFF.

The rearrangement uses TRBV28 and TRBJ2-7, with 7 bases that match TRBD2. CDR3 length: 14 residues. Per germline, CDR1 MDHEN and CDR2 SYDVKM. V dropped 3 bases and J dropped 3; count of bases not matched to a gene: 5. CDR3 region: CASSFRGGSYEQYF. The CDR3 region has the DNA TGTGCCAGCAGTTTTCGGGGCGGGAGCTACGAGCAGTACTTC.

The V gene is TRBV27, the J gene TRBJ2-3; D might be TRBD1 (5 bases). This CDR3 has 16 amino acids. Germline lookup yields CDR1 MNHEY and CDR2 SMNVEV (reference sequence). Trimming cost V 6 bases and J 2 bases, with 18 bases left between them. For the CDR3, the DNA is TGTGCCAGCAGACCTGGAGTGGGGCATCTCACAGATACGCAGTATTTT. Amino acids: CASRPGVGHLTDTQYF.

The chain couples TRBV11-2 to TRBJ2-5; TRBD2 aligns across 13 bases. V was pared by 6 bases and J by 2 bases, with 9 bases of the junction left unmatched. Per the germline V gene, CDR1 is SGHAT and CDR2 is FQNNGV. CDR3 length: 17 amino acids. The CDR3 coding sequence is TGTGCCAGCAGTTCCCTCGGGACTAGCGGGAATCAAGAGACCCAGTACTTC. Protein: CASSSLGTSGNQETQYF.

CDR3 nucleotides: TGTGCCACCAGCAGAGAATTCGGCACTAGCTCCTACGAGCAGTACTTC. Translation gives CATSREFGTSSYEQYF. The chain is built from TRBV15 and TRBJ2-7, with D possibly TRBD2 on 5 matching bases. This CDR3 comprises 16 residues. Germline V CDR1 and CDR2: LNHNV, YYDKDF (reference sequence). V dropped 0 bases and J dropped 0 bases, with 12 bases sitting between them.

This clone was detected once. The CDR3 coding sequence is TGTGCCAGCAGTTTATCTCCTTATGGCTACACCTTC. As protein: CASSLSPYGYTF. The genes are TRBV28 and TRBJ1-2; D is unresolved. The length of the CDR3 is 12 residues. V was cut by 1 base and J by 5 bases, with 5 bases left in between. Germline CDR1 reads MDHEN; CDR2 reads SYDVKM.

V gene TRBV19 combines with J gene TRBJ1-5, with TRBD1 matching 7 bases. The CDR3 is 13 residues long. The germline V gene has CDR1 LNHDA and CDR2 SQIVND (reference sequence). V dropped 7 bases and J dropped 5; count of bases not matched to a gene: 5. CDR3 nucleotide sequence: TGTGCCAGTACCCAGGGGGGGCATCAGCCCCAGCATTTT. Its translation is CASTQGGHQPQHF. Full variable domain (remainder filled in from reference TRBV19 and TRBJ1-5): DGGITQSPKYLFRKEGQNVTLSCEQNLNHDAMYWYRQDPGQGLRLIYYSQIVNDFQKGDIAEGYSVSREKKESFPLTVTSAQKNPTAFYLCASTQGGHQPQHFGDGTRLSIL.